This T cell receptor (beta chain) emerged from a study of control samples from healthy donors and cancer patients. Using immunoSEQ multiplex PCR, the repertoire was profiled, and TCRdb retains in-frame clones only, with some absent. The sample consists of roughly 130,000 clones, over 85% of them appearing once. The sequenced material came from blood. The clonotype comes from a man aged 30-40 years in good health.

The CDR3 sequence is CASSYSIRASGGATGELFF. The CDR3, as DNA: TGTGCCAGCAGTTACTCAATCCGGGCTAGCGGGGGGGCCACCGGGGAGCTGTTTTTT. The V call is TRBV7-2, the J call TRBJ2-2; 12 bases map to TRBD2. Per the germline V gene, CDR1 is SGHTA and CDR2 is FQGNSA. V was clipped by 6 bases and J by 4 bases; unmatched bases: 15. This CDR3 comprises 19 residues.